This T cell receptor beta chain appears in the sequencing data of a study of cytomegalovirus exposure and HLA in healthy donors. Study at large: In a later analysis, the roughly 130 validation repertoires were reported to have used the same platform as the roughly 670 first-cohort repertoires.

Findings of the study overall: Within the approximately 130 validation repertoires, first-cohort TCR clusters tended to co-occur, according to a later analysis. Rare sequences made up most TCRs, while some public TCRs were found in many donors.

A word on this clone: What it binds is unknown.

The donors were members of the validation cohort comprising over 90 subjects, separate from the roughly 670-subject first cohort. Clones were sequenced by immunoSEQ multiplex PCR, and TCRdb holds only the in-frame ones, with some missing. The data contain 200,000 to 250,000 clones, around 87% of them singletons. Sequencing was performed on PBMCs. The sequence was collected from a woman aged 18-29 years in good health and CMV-seropositive.

Here the CDR3 reads CASSVAPTLNQPQHF. In DNA form, the CDR3 reads TGTGCCAGCAGCGTAGCTCCGACTTTAAATCAGCCCCAGCATTTT. The J gene is TRBJ1-5, the V gene TRBV9; D gene unclear. The V gene's germline CDR1 is SGDLS and CDR2 YYNGEE. Trimming removed 0 bases at V and 4 bases at J, with 11 bases between. This CDR3 has 15 amino acids. The full variable domain, with the rest looked up from reference TRBV9 and TRBJ1-5, is DSGVTQTPKHLITATGQRVTLRCSPRSGDLSVYWYQQSLDQGLQFLIQYYNGEERAKGNILERFSAQQFPDLHSELNLSSLELGDSALYFCASSVAPTLNQPQHFGDGTRLSIL.